The present TCR beta chain was sequenced within a study of response to subunit inactivated influenza vaccine. TCRdb recomputed calls from the RT-PCR reads with MiXCR, one row per CDR3 protein. This sample has 500,000 to 600,000 distinct CDR3 sequences, with approximately 16% found just once. This clonotype appeared a few times. The V end was cut by 1 base, the J end by 10 bases, with 8 bases between. In germline, CDR1 is LGHDT, CDR2 YNNKEL (reference sequence). The CDR3 has 12 residues. The input for sequencing was CD4+ T cells sorted from PBMCs, taken 23 to 25 months after vaccination. V is TRBV3-1 and J is TRBJ2-1, with D uncertain. This TCR came from a man aged 45 to 70 who received an inactivated influenza vaccine. CDR3 DNA: TGTGCCAGCAGCCAAGTAGGATACGAGCAGTTCTTC. It yields the protein CASSQVGYEQFF.